Below, 19 T cell receptor beta chains from the same sample are listed, as sequenced in a study of blood T cell repertoires in COVID-19. Libraries were prepared by immunoSEQ multiplex PCR; TCRdb keeps only in-frame clonotypes and omits some of them. The sample contains 80,000 to 100,000 clones, more than 65% of which appear only once. Input material: peripheral blood. Receptor source: a man aged 60 to 69 with acute or convalescent COVID-19.

The V call is TRBV7-6, the J call TRBJ1-1; 9 bases align to TRBD1. Germline values: CDR1 SGHVS, CDR2 FNYEAQ. This CDR3 spans 15 amino acids. V lost 5 bases and J lost 3; bases outside the gene matches: 7. The DNA of the CDR3 is TGTGCCAGCAGCACAGGGACAGGGAGGGACACTGAAGCTTTCTTT. As protein: CASSTGTGRDTEAFF. Drawing the rest from reference TRBV7-6 and TRBJ1-1, the complete variable domain is GAGVSQSPRYKVTKRGQDVALRCDPISGHVSLYWYRQALGQGPEFLTYFNYEAQQDKSGLPNDRFSAERPEGSISTLTIQRTEQRDSAMYRCASSTGTGRDTEAFFGQGTRLTVV.

This clone was observed a single time. This rearrangement joins TRBV10-3 to TRBJ2-7, with a weak D call TRBD1 (5 bases). The CDR3 spans 16 residues. In germline, CDR1 is ENHRY, CDR2 SYGVKD. The V end was cut by 0 bases, the J end by 2 bases, with 14 bases between. The CDR3 protein is CAISESLARATYEQYF. The CDR3 nucleotides are TGTGCCATCAGTGAGTCTCTGGCCAGGGCCACCTACGAGCAGTACTTC.

Here the CDR3 reads CASSYGPGGPNEKLFF. CDR3 coding DNA: TGTGCCAGCAGTTACGGGCCCGGGGGACCTAATGAAAAACTGTTTTTT. This chain connects TRBV6-6 to TRBJ1-4; tentatively, D is TRBD1 (5 bases). Trimming left V 2 bases short and J 3 bases short, with 13 bases between. Germline lookup yields CDR1 MNHNY and CDR2 SVGAGI (reference sequence). The CDR3 has 16 amino acids.

The J gene is TRBJ1-2, the V gene TRBV6-5; weak D call: TRBD1 (6 bases). Germline values: CDR1 MNHEY, CDR2 SVGAGI. Between the trimmed V and J ends, which lost 2 bases and 6 bases, there was a span of 16 bases. The CDR3 has 15 amino acids. The CDR3 spells CASSYKSGGANGYTF. The CDR3 DNA is TGTGCCAGCAGTTACAAGTCGGGGGGGGCCAATGGCTACACCTTC.

V usage is TRBV18 and J usage is TRBJ1-1; 8 nucleotides match TRBD1. This CDR3 comprises 14 residues. Losses at the gene ends were 6 bases for V and 1 base for J; bases not matched to a gene: 4. Germline CDR1 KGHSH, CDR2 LQKENI. In DNA, the CDR3 is TGTGCCAGCTCCCCGGGACAGGAGAACACTGAAGCTTTCTTT. Translation gives CASSPGQENTEAFF.

CDR3 in amino acids: CATSISRTGGNIQYF. DNA of the CDR3: TGTGCCACCAGCATTTCGAGGACAGGGGGGAACATTCAGTACTTC. The rearrangement uses TRBV15 and TRBJ2-4; TRBD1 matches 10 bases. Germline loops: CDR1 LNHNV, CDR2 YYDKDF (reference sequence). This CDR3 is 15 amino acids long. The ends lost 4 bases at V and 7 bases at J; junction bases unmatched: 7.

This sequence joins TRBV5-5 and TRBJ2-1, with 12 positions matching TRBD2. V shed 4 bases, J shed 5 bases, and the junction held 7 bases outside the gene matches. CDR3 length: 16 residues. Germline V lookup: CDR1 SGHKS, CDR2 YYEKEE (reference sequence). Written as DNA, the CDR3 is TGTGCCAGCAGCCACCTAGCGGGAGGGCCAAACAATGAGCAGTTCTTC. Protein sequence: CASSHLAGGPNNEQFF. The whole variable domain, remainder taken from reference TRBV5-5 and TRBJ2-1, is DAGVTQSPTHLIKTRGQQVTLRCSPISGHKSVSWYQQVLGQGPQFIFQYYEKEERGRGNFPDRFSARQFPNYSSELNVNALLLGDSALYLCASSHLAGGPNNEQFFGPGTRLTVL.

This clone was seen more than once but under ten times. An end of the junction does not agree with germline; a read error may underlie this. The V call is TRBV29-1, the J call TRBJ1-1; the D is unclear. In germline, CDR1 is SQVTM, CDR2 ANQGSEA. CDR3 length: 15 amino acids. The DNA of the CDR3 is TGCAGCGTTGCCGGGATACCTACGGGGAACTCTGAAGCTTTCTTT. Its translation: CSVAGIPTGNSEAFF.

V usage is TRBV7-2 and J usage is TRBJ2-1; the match to TRBD2 covers 7 bases. This CDR3 is 17 amino acids long. J lost 1 base, V lost 5 bases, and 11 bases had no gene match. Germline CDR1 and CDR2: SGHTA and FQGNSA. The CDR3, as DNA: TGTGCCAGCAGCCCAGACGCGGGGGAGGGGTCCTACAATGAGCAGTTCTTC. The encoded protein is CASSPDAGEGSYNEQFF. The variable domain in full, with the rest retrieved from reference TRBV7-2 and TRBJ2-1, is GAGVSQSPSNKVTEKGKDVELRCDPISGHTALYWYRQSLGQGLEFLIYFQGNSAPDKSGLPSDRFSAERTGGSVSTLTIQRTQQEDSAVYLCASSPDAGEGSYNEQFFGPGTRLTVL.

The chain joins TRBV7-2 to TRBJ2-7, with TRBD2 matching 11 bases. Germline V lookup: CDR1 SGHTA, CDR2 FQGNSA. Germline trimming cut 5 bases from V and 7 bases from J; bases unmatched to any gene: 10. This CDR3 has 15 amino acids. CDR3 DNA: TGTGCCAGCAGCCCAGGGGGTAGCGGGAGGGGGGAGCAGTACTTC. This codes for CASSPGGSGRGEQYF.

V usage is TRBV2 and J usage is TRBJ2-5; perhaps TRBD2 as D (6 bases). This CDR3 is built from 14 residues. The germline gives CDR1 SNHLY, CDR2 FYNNEI. Trimming removed 7 bases at V and 3 bases at J, with 15 bases between. CDR3 sequence: CASTASAAEETQYF. In DNA form, the CDR3 reads TGTGCCAGCACCGCTAGCGCGGCAGAAGAGACCCAGTACTTC.

This clone came up a few times. CDR3 residues: CAWSVQTEAFF. The CDR3 region has the DNA TGTGCCTGGAGTGTACAAACCGAAGCTTTCTTT. This chain uses TRBV30 with TRBJ1-1; D not resolved. Germline-derived CDR1 and CDR2 are GTSNPN and SVGIG (reference sequence). Trimming pared 0 bases from V and 8 bases from J, leaving 7 bases between. CDR3 size: 11 residues.

The chain links TRBV11-2 to TRBJ2-1; tentative D call: TRBD1 (5 bases). This CDR3 has 15 amino acids. Trimming stripped 5 bases from V and 4 bases from J, with 15 bases between. The germline V gene encodes CDR1 SGHAT and CDR2 FQNNGV. CDR3 region: CASSQLGVAYNEQFF. CDR3 nucleotides: TGTGCCAGCAGCCAGCTAGGGGTCGCGTACAATGAGCAGTTCTTC. Drawing the rest from reference TRBV11-2 and TRBJ2-1, the complete variable domain is EAGVAQSPRYKIIEKRQSVAFWCNPISGHATLYWYQQILGQGPKLLIQFQNNGVVDDSQLPKDRFSAERLKGVDSTLKIQPAKLEDSAVYLCASSQLGVAYNEQFFGPGTRLTVL.

This clone was counted once. V gene TRBV19 combines with J gene TRBJ1-1; D is unclear. V dropped 5 bases and J dropped 3 bases, with 7 bases sitting between them. Germline V gives CDR1 LNHDA, CDR2 SQIVND (reference sequence). The CDR3 has 12 amino acids. CDR3 bases: TGTGCCAGTAGTCCGGGGTACACTGAAGCTTTCTTT. This codes for CASSPGYTEAFF.

The J gene is TRBJ1-1, the V gene TRBV25-1; 10 positions agree with TRBD1. Germline V gives CDR1 MGHDK, CDR2 SYGVNS. The CDR3 loop spans 15 amino acids. As DNA, the CDR3 is TGTCCGAACACCGTGACAGGGGGCCTGAACACTGAAGCTTTCTTT. It encodes CPNTVTGGLNTEAFF. Supplemented by reference TRBV25-1 and TRBJ1-1, the full variable domain reads EADIYQTPRYLVIGTGKKITLECSQTMGHDKMYWYQQDPGMELHLIHYSYGVNSTEKGDLSSESTVSRIRTEHFPLTLESARPSHTSQYLCPNTVTGGLNTEAFFGQGTRLTVV.

In this sample, this clone turned up many times. The rearrangement links TRBV18 to TRBJ1-6, with D unresolved. Looked up from germline, CDR1 is KGHSH and CDR2 is LQKENI. The CDR3 length is 15 residues. Trimming removed 3 bases from V and 7 bases from J, with 13 bases in between. This chain's CDR3 is CASSPPEAGNSPLHF. DNA for the CDR3: TGTGCCAGCTCACCGCCAGAGGCTGGGAATTCACCCCTCCACTTT.

J is TRBJ1-5 and V is TRBV4-1, with 7 bases matching TRBD1. V shed 0 bases and J 4 bases; nucleotides not matched to a gene: 3. CDR1 is MGHRA, CDR2 YSYEKL, per germline. The CDR3 has 15 amino acids. The DNA of the CDR3 is TGCGCCAGCAGCCAAGATTTCAGGGGGAATCAGCCCCAGCATTTT. This codes for CASSQDFRGNQPQHF.

This chain links TRBV29-1 with TRBJ2-7; weak D call: TRBD2 (6 bases). The CDR3 consists of 13 residues. CDR1 is SQVTM, CDR2 ANQGSEA, per germline. The ends were cut back, 4 bases at V and 0 bases at J, with 10 bases in the middle. CDR3 in amino acids: CSVVRDSSYEQYF. The CDR3 coding sequence is TGCAGCGTTGTTAGGGACTCCTCCTACGAGCAGTACTTC.

V gene TRBV11-3 combines with J gene TRBJ2-3; maybe TRBD2 (5 bases). Germline CDR1 SGHNT, CDR2 YENEEA. With 1 base removed from V and 6 bases from J, the gap between germline ends came to 17 bases. The CDR3 consists of 16 residues. DNA for the CDR3: TGTGCCAGCAGCTTAGGAGGGAAAAGGGTGGCGGATACGCAGTATTTT. Its translation is CASSLGGKRVADTQYF.